One and the same sample provided the 10 T cell receptor beta chains below, sequenced in a study of OX40 agonist ivuxolimab in advanced cancers. Here immunoSEQ multiplex PCR was the method, and the copy in TCRdb shows in-frame clones only, minus some. The sample holds around 150,000 clones; roughly 92% are singletons and the top ten take approximately 0.32%. This sample comprised CD4+ or CD8+ T cells sorted from blood, obtained in a trial of the OX40 agonist ivuxolimab. Receptors originate from an adult with an advanced solid tumor such as melanoma, head and neck, liver or kidney cancer.

The V call is TRBV6-1, the J call TRBJ1-3; TRBD1 is a possible D gene (6 bases). The germline CDR1 and CDR2 sequences are MNHNS and SASEGT. The CDR3 runs 15 residues. The germline V and J ends were trimmed by 0 bases and 9 bases, with 15 bases remaining between them. CDR3 nucleotide sequence: TGTGCCAGCAGTGAAGCCCAGGGGAGGTTGGGCACCATATATTTT. This encodes CASSEAQGRLGTIYF.

V gene TRBV6-1 combines with J gene TRBJ1-5; unclear D gene. The CDR3 consists of 13 residues. CDR1 and CDR2 from the germline V gene are MNHNS and SASEGT. V was shortened by 5 bases and J by 11 bases, with 16 bases between the two germline ends. CDR3 sequence: CASSSTGPDTQHF. The CDR3 DNA is TGTGCCAGCAGTTCTACCGGGCCCGATACCCAGCATTTT.

This rearrangement joins TRBV28 to TRBJ1-3; D is unclear. With 6 bases removed from V and 2 bases from J, the gap between germline ends came to 5 bases. The length of the CDR3 is 12 residues. CDR1 is MDHEN and CDR2 is SYDVKM in the germline V gene. The CDR3 DNA reads as TGTGCCAGCAGCACCCCTGGAAACACCATATATTTT. It specifies CASSTPGNTIYF.

The chain uses TRBV25-1 and TRBJ2-7, with TRBD1 matching over 7 bases. Looked up from germline, CDR1 is MGHDK and CDR2 is SYGVNS. CDR3 length: 14 amino acids. The ends lost 4 bases at V and 3 bases at J; junction bases unmatched: 6. DNA for the CDR3: TGTGCCAGCAGTGGAGGGACAGTAGTCTACGAGCAGTACTTC. As protein: CASSGGTVVYEQYF.

This chain joins TRBV7-9 and TRBJ1-2; tentative D call: TRBD1 (6 bases). There are 13 residues in the CDR3. V lost 4 bases and J 4 bases, leaving 10 bases between the germline ends. Per the germline V gene, CDR1 is SEHNR and CDR2 is FQNEAQ (reference sequence). CDR3 sequence reads: CASSSQGSYGYTF. The CDR3 DNA follows: TGTGCCAGCAGCTCCCAGGGGAGCTATGGCTACACCTTC. The complete variable domain, with remaining parts taken from reference TRBV7-9 and TRBJ1-2, reads DTGVSQNPRHKITKRGQNVTFRCDPISEHNRLYWYRQTLGQGPEFLTYFQNEAQLEKSRLLSDRFSAERPKGSFSTLEIQRTEQGDSAMYLCASSSQGSYGYTFGSGTRLTVV.

V and J are TRBV7-2 and TRBJ2-1; D gene uncertain. Germline V CDR1 and CDR2: SGHTA, FQGNSA. CDR3 length: 18 amino acids. With 3 bases removed from V and 0 bases from J, the gap between germline ends came to 18 bases. The CDR3 sequence is CASSFTDSSSPSYNEQFF. DNA of the CDR3: TGTGCCAGCAGCTTCACCGACTCTTCTTCACCCTCCTACAATGAGCAGTTCTTC.

CDR3 sequence (DNA): TGTGCCAGCAGCCGCGTAGTCGGGAACACTGAAGCTTTCTTT. This gives the protein CASSRVVGNTEAFF. The V and J genes are TRBV5-5 and TRBJ1-1, with D unresolved. V was clipped by 4 bases and J by 1 base, with 11 bases between them. Germline V CDR1 and CDR2: SGHKS, YYEKEE (reference sequence). The CDR3 runs 14 residues.

The chain combines TRBV28 with TRBJ2-7; D perhaps matches TRBD1 (5 bases). The CDR3 length is 13 residues. The ends were cut back, 8 bases at V and 4 bases at J, with 15 bases in the middle. CDR1 and CDR2 from the germline V gene are MDHEN and SYDVKM. For the CDR3, the DNA is TGTGCCAGCGGGGCAATCGACGTGTACGAGCAGTACTTC. Protein: CASGAIDVYEQYF.

The CDR3 loop is CASSVGLTSGGYMNTEAFF. CDR3 DNA: TGTGCCAGCAGCGTAGGCCTAACTTCCGGGGGGTATATGAACACTGAAGCTTTCTTT. The chain recombines TRBV9 with TRBJ1-1, with D possibly being TRBD1 (5 bases). The germline CDR1 and CDR2 sequences are SGDLS and YYNGEE. The CDR3 spans 19 residues. V lost 0 bases and J 0 bases, leaving 21 bases between the germline ends.

The chain links TRBV9 to TRBJ1-5; 8 bases map to TRBD1. Looked up from germline, CDR1 is SGDLS and CDR2 is YYNGEE. The CDR3 runs to 14 residues. V shed 3 bases and J 6 bases; nucleotides not matched to a gene: 5. CDR3 protein: CASSDQGAAQPQHF. CDR3 bases: TGTGCCAGCAGCGATCAGGGGGCGGCTCAGCCCCAGCATTTT.